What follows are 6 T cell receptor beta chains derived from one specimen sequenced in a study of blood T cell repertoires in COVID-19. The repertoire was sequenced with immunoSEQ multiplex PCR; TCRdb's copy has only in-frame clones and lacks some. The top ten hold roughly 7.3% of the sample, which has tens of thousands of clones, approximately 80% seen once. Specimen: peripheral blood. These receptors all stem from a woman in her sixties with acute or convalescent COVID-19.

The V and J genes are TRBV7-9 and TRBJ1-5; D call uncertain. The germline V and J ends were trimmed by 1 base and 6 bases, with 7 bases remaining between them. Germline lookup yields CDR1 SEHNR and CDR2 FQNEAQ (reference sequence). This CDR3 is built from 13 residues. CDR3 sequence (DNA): TGTGCCAGCAGCTTAGAGGGAGGTCAGCCCCAGCATTTT. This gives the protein CASSLEGGQPQHF.

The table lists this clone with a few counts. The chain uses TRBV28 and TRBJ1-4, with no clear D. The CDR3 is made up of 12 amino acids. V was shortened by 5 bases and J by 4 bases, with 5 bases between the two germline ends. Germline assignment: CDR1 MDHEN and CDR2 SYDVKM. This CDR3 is CASSPNNEKLFF. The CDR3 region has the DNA TGTGCCAGCAGTCCCAATAATGAAAAACTGTTTTTT.

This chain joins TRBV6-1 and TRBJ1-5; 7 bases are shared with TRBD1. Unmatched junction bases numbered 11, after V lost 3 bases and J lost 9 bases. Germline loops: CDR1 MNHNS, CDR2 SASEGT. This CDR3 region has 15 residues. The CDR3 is CASSDRPTGPSPQHF. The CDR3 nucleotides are TGTGCCAGCAGTGACAGACCGACAGGGCCGTCGCCCCAGCATTTT.

The CDR3 DNA sequence: TGTGCCAGCCAGATCGGGTACGGTGAAAAACTGTTTTTT. This encodes CASQIGYGEKLFF. V usage is TRBV6-5 and J usage is TRBJ1-4; D not resolved. This CDR3 comprises 13 residues. Trimming took 8 bases from V and 7 from J, leaving 14 bases between them. Germline V gives CDR1 MNHEY, CDR2 SVGAGI.

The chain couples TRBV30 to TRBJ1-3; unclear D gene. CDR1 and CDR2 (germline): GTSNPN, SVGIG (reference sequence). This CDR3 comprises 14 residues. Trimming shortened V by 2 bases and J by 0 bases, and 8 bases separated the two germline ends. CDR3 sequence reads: CAWSKGGSGNTIYF. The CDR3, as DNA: TGTGCCTGGAGTAAGGGAGGCTCTGGAAACACCATATATTTT.

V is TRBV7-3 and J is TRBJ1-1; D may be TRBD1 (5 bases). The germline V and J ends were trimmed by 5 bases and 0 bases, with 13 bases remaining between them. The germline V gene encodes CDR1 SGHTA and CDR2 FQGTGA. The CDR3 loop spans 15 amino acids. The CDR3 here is CASSRGYGVNTEAFF. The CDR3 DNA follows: TGTGCCAGCAGCCGGGGGTACGGGGTGAACACTGAAGCTTTCTTT.